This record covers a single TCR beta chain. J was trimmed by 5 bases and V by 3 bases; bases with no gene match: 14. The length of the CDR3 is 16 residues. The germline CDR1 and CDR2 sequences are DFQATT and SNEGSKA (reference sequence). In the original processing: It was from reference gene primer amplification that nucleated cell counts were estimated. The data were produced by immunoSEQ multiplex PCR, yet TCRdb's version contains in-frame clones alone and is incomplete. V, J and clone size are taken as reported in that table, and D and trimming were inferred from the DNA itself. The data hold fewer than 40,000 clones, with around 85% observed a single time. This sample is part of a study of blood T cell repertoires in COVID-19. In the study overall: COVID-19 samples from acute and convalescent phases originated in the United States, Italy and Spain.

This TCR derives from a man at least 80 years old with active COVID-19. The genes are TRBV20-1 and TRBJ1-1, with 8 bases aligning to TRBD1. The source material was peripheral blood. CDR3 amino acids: CSASTPGQGIKTEAFF. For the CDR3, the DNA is TGCAGTGCTAGTACCCCTGGACAGGGAATAAAAACTGAAGCTTTCTTT.